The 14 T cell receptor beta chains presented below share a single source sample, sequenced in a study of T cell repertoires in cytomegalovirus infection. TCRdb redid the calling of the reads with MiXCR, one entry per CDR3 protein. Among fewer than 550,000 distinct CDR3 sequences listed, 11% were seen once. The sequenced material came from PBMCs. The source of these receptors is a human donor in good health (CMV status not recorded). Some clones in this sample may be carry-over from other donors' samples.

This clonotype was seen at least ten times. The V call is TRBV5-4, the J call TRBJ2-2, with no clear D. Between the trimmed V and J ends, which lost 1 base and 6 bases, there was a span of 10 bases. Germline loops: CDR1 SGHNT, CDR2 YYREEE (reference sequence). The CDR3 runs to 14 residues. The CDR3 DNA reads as TGTGCCAGCAGCTTGAGACGGACCGCCGGGGAGCTGTTTTTT. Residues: CASSLRRTAGELFF.

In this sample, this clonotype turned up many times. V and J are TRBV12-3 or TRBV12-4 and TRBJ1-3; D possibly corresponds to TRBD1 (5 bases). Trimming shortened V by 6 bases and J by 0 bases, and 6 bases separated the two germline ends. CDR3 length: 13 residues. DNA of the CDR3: TGTGCCAGCAGGACAGACTCTGGAAACACCATATATTTT. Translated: CASRTDSGNTIYF.

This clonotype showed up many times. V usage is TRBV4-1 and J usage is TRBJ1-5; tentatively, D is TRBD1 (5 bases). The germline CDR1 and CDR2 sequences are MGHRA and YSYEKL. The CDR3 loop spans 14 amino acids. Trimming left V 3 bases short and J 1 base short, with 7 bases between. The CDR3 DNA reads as TGCGCCAGCAGCCAGCGGGACAGCAATCAGCCCCAGCATTTT. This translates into CASSQRDSNQPQHF.

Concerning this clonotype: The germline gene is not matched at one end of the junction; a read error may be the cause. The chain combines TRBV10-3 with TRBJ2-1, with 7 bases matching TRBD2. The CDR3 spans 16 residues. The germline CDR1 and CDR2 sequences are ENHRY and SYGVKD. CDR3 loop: CTISYGTTGIHNEQFF. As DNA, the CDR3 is TGTACCATCAGTTATGGGACTACCGGGATCCACAATGAGCAGTTCTTC.

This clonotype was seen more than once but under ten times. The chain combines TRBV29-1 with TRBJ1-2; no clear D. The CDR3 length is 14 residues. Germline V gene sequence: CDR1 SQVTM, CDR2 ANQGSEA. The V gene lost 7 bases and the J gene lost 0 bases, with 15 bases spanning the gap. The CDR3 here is CSAAPGPANYGYTF. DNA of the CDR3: TGCAGCGCCGCCCCAGGACCGGCTAACTATGGCTACACCTTC.

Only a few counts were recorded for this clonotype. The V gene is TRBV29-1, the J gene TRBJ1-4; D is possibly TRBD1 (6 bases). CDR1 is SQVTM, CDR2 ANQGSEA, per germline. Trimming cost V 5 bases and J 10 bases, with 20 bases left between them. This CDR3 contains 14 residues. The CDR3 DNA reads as TGCAGCGTTCAAGGAAGGGGGGGAGGTCGAAAACTGTTTTTT. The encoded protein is CSVQGRGGGRKLFF. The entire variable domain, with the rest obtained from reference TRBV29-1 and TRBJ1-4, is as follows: SAVISQKPSRDICQRGTSLTIQCQVDSQVTMMFWYRQQPGQSLTLIATANQGSEATYESGFVIDKFPISRPNLTFSTLTVSNMSPEDSSIYLCSVQGRGGGRKLFFGSGTQLSVL.

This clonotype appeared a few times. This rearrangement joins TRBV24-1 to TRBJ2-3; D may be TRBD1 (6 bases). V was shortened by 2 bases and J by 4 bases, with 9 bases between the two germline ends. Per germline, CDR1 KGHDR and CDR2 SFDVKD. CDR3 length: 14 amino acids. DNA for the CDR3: TGTGCCACCAGTGATTCACAGGGTGCAGATACGCAGTATTTT. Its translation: CATSDSQGADTQYF.

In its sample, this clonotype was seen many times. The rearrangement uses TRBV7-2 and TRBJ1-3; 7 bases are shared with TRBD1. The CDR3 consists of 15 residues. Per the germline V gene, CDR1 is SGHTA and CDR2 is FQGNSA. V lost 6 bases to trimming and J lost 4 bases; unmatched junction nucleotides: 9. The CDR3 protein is CASSSTGTVGNTIYF. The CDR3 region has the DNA TGTGCCAGCAGTTCTACCGGGACAGTAGGAAACACCATATATTTT.

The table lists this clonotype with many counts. In DNA form, the CDR3 reads TGTGCCAGCATCCCACGGGGTTCCGATCCTCAAGTCAATGAGCAGTTCTTC. It is translated as CASIPRGSDPQVNEQFF. V gene TRBV12-3 or TRBV12-4 combines with J gene TRBJ2-1; D may be TRBD2 (5 bases). Between the trimmed V and J ends, which lost 7 bases and 6 bases, there was a span of 25 bases. This CDR3 has 17 amino acids.

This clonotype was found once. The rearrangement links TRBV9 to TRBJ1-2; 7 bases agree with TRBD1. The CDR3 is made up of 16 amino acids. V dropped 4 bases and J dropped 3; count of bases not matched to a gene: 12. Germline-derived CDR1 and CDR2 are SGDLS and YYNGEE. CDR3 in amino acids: CASSPGGQVQHYGYTF. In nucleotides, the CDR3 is TGTGCCAGCAGCCCAGGGGGACAAGTTCAGCACTATGGCTACACCTTC.

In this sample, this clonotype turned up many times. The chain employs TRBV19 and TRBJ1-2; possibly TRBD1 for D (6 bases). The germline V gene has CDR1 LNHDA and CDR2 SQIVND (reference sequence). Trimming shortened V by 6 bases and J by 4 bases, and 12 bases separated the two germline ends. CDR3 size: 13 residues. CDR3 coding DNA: TGTGCCAGTAGCTCACAGGGAAGCTATGGCTACACCTTC. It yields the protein CASSSQGSYGYTF.

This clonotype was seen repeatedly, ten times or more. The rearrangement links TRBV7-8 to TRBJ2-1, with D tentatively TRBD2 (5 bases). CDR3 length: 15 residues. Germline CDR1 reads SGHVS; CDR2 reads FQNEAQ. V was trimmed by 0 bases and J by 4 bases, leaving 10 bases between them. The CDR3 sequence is CASSLALSEYNEQFF. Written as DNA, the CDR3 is TGTGCCAGCAGCTTAGCCCTTAGCGAATACAATGAGCAGTTCTTC.

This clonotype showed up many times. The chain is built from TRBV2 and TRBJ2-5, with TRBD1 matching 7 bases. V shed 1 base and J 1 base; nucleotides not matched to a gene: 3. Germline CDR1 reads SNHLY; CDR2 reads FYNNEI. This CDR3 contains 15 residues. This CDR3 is CASSEGQGVQETQYF. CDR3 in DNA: TGTGCCAGCAGTGAAGGGCAGGGGGTCCAAGAGACCCAGTACTTC.

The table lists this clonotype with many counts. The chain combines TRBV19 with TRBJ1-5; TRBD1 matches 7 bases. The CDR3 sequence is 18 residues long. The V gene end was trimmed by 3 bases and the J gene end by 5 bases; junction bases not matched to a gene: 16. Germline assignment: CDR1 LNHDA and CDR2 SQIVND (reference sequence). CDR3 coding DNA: TGTGCCAGTAGTATCATCGGACAGGCGGTCGGAGGGGATCAGCCCCAGCATTTT. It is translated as CASSIIGQAVGGDQPQHF. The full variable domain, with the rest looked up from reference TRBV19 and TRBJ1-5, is DGGITQSPKYLFRKEGQNVTLSCEQNLNHDAMYWYRQDPGQGLRLIYYSQIVNDFQKGDIAEGYSVSREKKESFPLTVTSAQKNPTAFYLCASSIIGQAVGGDQPQHFGDGTRLSIL.